The 11 T cell receptor beta chains below all came from one sample that was sequenced in a study of regulatory T cells. The PCR used 52 TRBV and 13 TRBJ primers. Only in-frame clones appear in the TCRdb table, and some are missing; sequencing was by immunoSEQ multiplex PCR. The sample holds some 21,000 clones, roughly 93% seen once. Sequenced material: CD8+ T cells sorted from blood. These receptors all stem from a child aged 2 to 10 with CD3G deficiency.

V gene TRBV28 combines with J gene TRBJ2-6, with unresolved D. The CDR3 consists of 18 residues. V gave up 9 bases and J gave up 2 bases, with 23 bases separating them. Germline values: CDR1 MDHEN, CDR2 SYDVKM. CDR3 DNA sequence: TGTGCCAGTTCAACCCTCCGGTACGCCAGGCCTGGGGCCAACGTCCTGACTTTC. Translation: CASSTLRYARPGANVLTF.

This chain uses TRBV6-1 with TRBJ2-7; D remains ambiguous. Trimming left V 6 bases short and J 4 bases short, with 7 bases between. Germline V gives CDR1 MNHNS, CDR2 SASEGT. This CDR3 is built from 11 residues. Written as DNA, the CDR3 is TGTGCCAGCAGCGGTCTTTACGAGCAGTACTTC. Residues: CASSGLYEQYF.

The V gene is TRBV19, the J gene TRBJ1-5; D is uncertain. There are 14 residues in the CDR3. Trimming removed 3 bases at V and 3 bases at J, with 9 bases between. CDR1 is LNHDA, CDR2 SQIVND, per germline (reference sequence). CDR3 amino acids: CASSIGGFNQPQHF. CDR3 DNA: TGTGCCAGTAGTATCGGCGGGTTCAATCAGCCCCAGCATTTT.

The chain links TRBV7-8 to TRBJ2-1; TRBD2 aligns across 7 bases. The CDR3 totals 16 residues. CDR1 and CDR2 from the germline V gene are SGHVS and FQNEAQ. V was clipped by 2 bases and J by 1 base; unmatched bases: 5. CDR3 region: CASSLSPAGSYNEQFF. The CDR3 bases are TGTGCCAGCAGCTTAAGCCCAGCGGGATCCTACAATGAGCAGTTCTTC.

The V and J genes are TRBV28 and TRBJ1-5; D call uncertain. The germline CDR1 and CDR2 sequences are MDHEN and SYDVKM. CDR3 length equals 14 residues. V lost 3 bases, J lost 5 bases, and 11 bases lay in between. Written as DNA, the CDR3 is TGTGCCAGCAGTTTCGTGGAGGTTGATCAGCCCCAGCATTTT. It encodes CASSFVEVDQPQHF.

The chain recombines TRBV28 with TRBJ2-1; 9 bases match TRBD2. The CDR3 consists of 17 residues. Germline-derived CDR1 and CDR2 are MDHEN and SYDVKM. The ends lost 2 bases at V and 9 bases at J; junction bases unmatched: 14. Here the CDR3 reads CASSLRRGGRASREQFF. The CDR3 nucleotides are TGTGCCAGCAGTTTAAGGCGCGGCGGGAGGGCCTCTCGTGAGCAGTTCTTC.

The chain uses TRBV28 and TRBJ2-7, with 7 bases that match TRBD1. V shed 1 base, J shed 6 bases, and the junction held 6 bases outside the gene matches. CDR1 and CDR2 from the germline V gene are MDHEN and SYDVKM. The CDR3 has 14 residues. Written as DNA, the CDR3 is TGTGCCAGCAGTTTATACCGACAGGGTACCGAGCAGTACTTC. Its translation: CASSLYRQGTEQYF. The full variable domain, its missing parts supplied by reference TRBV28 and TRBJ2-7, is DVKVTQSSRYLVKRTGEKVFLECVQDMDHENMFWYRQDPGLGLRLIYFSYDVKMKEKGDIPEGYSVSREKKERFSLILESASTNQTSMYLCASSLYRQGTEQYFGPGTRLTVT.

The chain has TRBV10-3 and TRBJ2-3, with D perhaps matching TRBD2 (5 bases). There are 13 residues in the CDR3. Germline V CDR1 and CDR2: ENHRY, SYGVKD. Trimming pared 4 bases from V and 2 bases from J, leaving 7 bases between. Here the CDR3 DNA reads TGTGCCATCAGTGGCGGGCCCACAGATACGCAGTATTTT. Translation: CAISGGPTDTQYF.

The chain employs TRBV7-9 and TRBJ2-1, with a possible D match to TRBD2 (6 bases). V lost 8 bases, J lost 8 bases, and 13 bases lay in between. Germline V gene sequence: CDR1 SEHNR, CDR2 FQNEAQ (reference sequence). This CDR3 spans 12 amino acids. The CDR3 here is CASGPGRDEQFF. The CDR3 nucleotides read TGTGCCAGCGGTCCCGGGAGAGATGAGCAGTTCTTC.

V and J are TRBV7-9 and TRBJ2-3; 11 bases are shared with TRBD2. Germline CDR1 is SEHNR and CDR2 is FQNEAQ (reference sequence). CDR3 length equals 19 residues. The ends lost 0 bases at V and 0 bases at J; junction bases unmatched: 8. For the CDR3, the DNA is TGTGCCAGCAGCTTAGCAACAGTTTGGACTAGCGGGAGCACAGATACGCAGTATTTT. It codes for CASSLATVWTSGSTDTQYF. Together with reference TRBV7-9 and TRBJ2-3, the CDR3 gives the full variable domain: DTGVSQNPRHKITKRGQNVTFRCDPISEHNRLYWYRQTLGQGPEFLTYFQNEAQLEKSRLLSDRFSAERPKGSFSTLEIQRTEQGDSAMYLCASSLATVWTSGSTDTQYFGPGTRLTVL.

This clone has just one count. This chain joins TRBV28 and TRBJ2-5, with 8 bases that match TRBD2. The last part of the DNA fits TRBJ2-7 better; the J call may be wrong. The CDR3 is 13 residues long. Germline V gene lookup returns CDR1 MDHEN and CDR2 SYDVKM. The CDR3 region has the DNA TGTGCCAGCGGGCCGGGACTAGTCTACGAGCAGTACTTC. Residues: CASGPGLVYEQYF.